This T cell receptor (beta chain) was sequenced for a study of OX40 agonist ivuxolimab in advanced cancers. Findings and limits, study-wide: Partial responders at 0.1-3.0 mg/kg had among the lowest clonal expansion.

The V gene lost 0 bases and the J gene lost 6 bases, with 15 bases spanning the gap. CDR3 length equals 16 residues. Germline V gives CDR1 MGHDK, CDR2 SYGVNS. Assay used: immunoSEQ multiplex PCR; TCRdb lists only in-frame clones, some missing. Of some 100,000 clones listed, roughly 90% are singletons. This clone has just a few counts. The antigen remains unidentified. The sequenced sample was CD4+ or CD8+ T cells sorted from blood, obtained in a trial of the OX40 agonist ivuxolimab. This chain uses TRBV25-1 with TRBJ2-1; unclear D gene. The TCR comes from an adult with an advanced solid tumor such as melanoma, head and neck, liver or kidney cancer. The CDR3: CASSEYRGSWANEQFF. In DNA form, the CDR3 reads TGTGCCAGCAGTGAATATCGAGGTTCGTGGGCCAATGAGCAGTTCTTC.